Shown below are 8 T cell receptor beta chains from a single sample sequenced in a study of blood T cell repertoires in COVID-19. TCRdb keeps only in-frame clones here, not all; method: immunoSEQ multiplex PCR. The sample lists 250,000 to 300,000 clones, about nine tenths occurring once. Sample: peripheral blood. Every receptor here comes from a woman aged 50 to 60 who had recovered from COVID-19.

This clone was detected only once. V gene TRBV6-2 or TRBV6-3 combines with J gene TRBJ2-7; D is perhaps TRBD1 (5 bases). Germline CDR1 and CDR2: MNHEY and SVGEGT. The CDR3 is 13 amino acids. Trimming removed 2 bases from V and 5 bases from J, with 10 bases in between. Written as DNA, the CDR3 is TGTGCCAGCAGTTACCCAGGACAACACGAGCAGTACTTC. It translates to CASSYPGQHEQYF.

J is TRBJ1-5 and V is TRBV7-2; tentatively, D is TRBD1 (6 bases). V was trimmed by 4 bases and J by 1 base, leaving 11 bases between them. Germline V gives CDR1 SGHTA, CDR2 FQGNSA. This CDR3 comprises 15 residues. The CDR3, as DNA: TGTGCCAGCAGCTCCAAGGGGGGGAGCAATCAGCCCCAGCATTTT. Residues: CASSSKGGSNQPQHF. Drawing the rest from reference TRBV7-2 and TRBJ1-5, the complete variable domain is GAGVSQSPSNKVTEKGKDVELRCDPISGHTALYWYRQSLGQGLEFLIYFQGNSAPDKSGLPSDRFSAERTGGSVSTLTIQRTQQEDSAVYLCASSSKGGSNQPQHFGDGTRLSIL.

The chain links TRBV30 to TRBJ1-1, with D hard to call. Germline V gene data show CDR1 as GTSNPN and CDR2 as SVGIG (reference sequence). Between the trimmed V and J ends, which lost 2 bases and 3 bases, there was a span of 10 bases. The CDR3 contains 13 residues. The CDR3 DNA sequence: TGTGCCTGGAGTCGAGGCATCGACACTGAAGCTTTCTTT. Amino acids: CAWSRGIDTEAFF.

This clone appeared once. The genes are TRBV10-3 and TRBJ2-1; 9 positions agree with TRBD2. Germline CDR1 ENHRY, CDR2 SYGVKD. J was trimmed by 4 bases and V by 6 bases; bases with no gene match: 7. This CDR3 is 15 amino acids long. CDR3 DNA sequence: TGTGCCATCAGCTCCCCGGCGGGGGGGTACAATGAGCAGTTCTTC. It specifies CAISSPAGGYNEQFF.

V and J are TRBV5-1 and TRBJ2-5; D perhaps matches TRBD2 (6 bases). Germline lookup yields CDR1 SGHRS and CDR2 YFSETQ. The V end lost 5 bases, the J end lost 5 bases, and 19 bases lay between the germline ends. This CDR3 has 15 residues. The DNA of the CDR3 is TGCGCCAGCAGTTCACCACTAGCTCACAGGGAGACCCAGTACTTC. Translation: CASSSPLAHRETQYF.

This clone was seen only once. The chain uses TRBV6-5 and TRBJ1-2; TRBD1 matches at 8 bases. Germline CDR1 MNHEY, CDR2 SVGAGI. The CDR3 length is 15 residues. Unmatched junction bases numbered 4, after V lost 0 bases and J lost 4 bases. CDR3: CASSYSTGARYGYTF. The CDR3 nucleotides read TGTGCCAGCAGTTACTCGACAGGGGCCCGCTATGGCTACACCTTC.

The chain employs TRBV11-1 and TRBJ2-5, with D possibly being TRBD2 (6 bases). Per the germline V gene, CDR1 is SGHAT and CDR2 is FQDESV (reference sequence). This CDR3 is built from 14 residues. The V end lost 5 bases, the J end lost 5 bases, and 15 bases lay between the germline ends. The CDR3 nucleotides read TGTGCCAGCAGCGAAGGACTAAAGCAGGAGACCCAGTACTTC. Its translation is CASSEGLKQETQYF.

The V call is TRBV10-3, the J call TRBJ2-7; TRBD2 is a possible D gene (5 bases). Between the trimmed V and J ends, which lost 4 bases and 4 bases, there was a span of 8 bases. CDR3 length: 12 residues. In germline, CDR1 is ENHRY, CDR2 SYGVKD. The CDR3 protein is CAISVEGYEQYF. CDR3 nucleotides: TGTGCCATCAGTGTCGAGGGTTACGAGCAGTACTTC.